This T cell receptor beta chain was sequenced for a study of blood T cell repertoires in COVID-19. Germline loops: CDR1 MNHEY, CDR2 SVGEGT. The CDR3 contains 16 residues. V lost 6 bases to trimming and J lost 5 bases; unmatched junction nucleotides: 12. Sequencing used immunoSEQ multiplex PCR; TCRdb keeps in-frame clones, though not all of them. The repertoire holds about 68,000 clones, around 89% seen once, with more than 2.5% in the top ten. V and J are TRBV6-2 or TRBV6-3 and TRBJ2-1, with 8 bases aligning to TRBD2. The clonotype was recovered from a man aged 45-65 years with acute or convalescent COVID-19. Input material: peripheral blood. The CDR3 nucleotides read TGTGCCAGCAGCCCTATCAGCGGGAGAAGCGACAATGAGCAGTTCTTC. This translates into CASSPISGRSDNEQFF.